This TCR beta chain comes out of a study of T cells in Graves' hyperthyroidism and ophthalmopathy. This clonotype was seen more than once but under ten times. The target antigen is unknown. TCR beta CDR3 regions were amplified from RNA transcripts. HTBI primers were employed in a first-round RT-PCR of the TCR CDR3. TCRdb redid the calling of the multiplex PCR reads with MiXCR, one entry per CDR3 protein. The sample shows about 700,000 distinct CDR3 sequences, approximately 14% of them seen only once. Stability of Graves' hyperthyroidism was defined as absent ophthalmopathy progression within 18 months. Points from the study as a whole: Onset of ophthalmopathy came a median approximately 6.5 months after the model predicted it. Also found in blood were most expanded thyroid clonotypes above 0.001.

Germline loops: CDR1 SGHAT, CDR2 FQNNGV. V lost 6 bases and J lost 7; bases outside the gene matches: 9. This CDR3 has 16 amino acids. The rearrangement links TRBV11-2 to TRBJ2-2, with 12 bases fitting TRBD2. Sequenced sample: blood. The receptor's source is a woman under 30 with Graves' hyperthyroidism. CDR3 sequence reads: CASRITLAGGLGELFF. In DNA form, the CDR3 reads TGTGCCAGCAGGATCACACTAGCGGGAGGTCTCGGGGAGCTGTTTTTT.